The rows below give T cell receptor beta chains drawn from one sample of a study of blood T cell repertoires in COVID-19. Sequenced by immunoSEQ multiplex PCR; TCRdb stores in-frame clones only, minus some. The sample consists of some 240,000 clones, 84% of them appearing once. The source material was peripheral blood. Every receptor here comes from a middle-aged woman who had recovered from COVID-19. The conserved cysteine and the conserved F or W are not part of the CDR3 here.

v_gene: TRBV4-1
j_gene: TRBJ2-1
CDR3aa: ASSRRAGGYEYNEQF

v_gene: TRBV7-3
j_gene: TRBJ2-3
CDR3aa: ASSPTSGQATDTQY

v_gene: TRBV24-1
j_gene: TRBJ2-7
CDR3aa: ATSAGTGSSYEQY

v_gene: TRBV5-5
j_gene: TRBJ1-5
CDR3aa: ASSPDMDQPQH

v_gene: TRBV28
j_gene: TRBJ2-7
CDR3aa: ASSSPGTGNEQY

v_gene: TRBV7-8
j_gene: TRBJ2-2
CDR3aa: ASTGRVSGELF

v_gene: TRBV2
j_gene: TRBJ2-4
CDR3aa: ASSEDRVFQY

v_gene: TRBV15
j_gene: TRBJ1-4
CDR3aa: ATSRVTTGLQGKLF

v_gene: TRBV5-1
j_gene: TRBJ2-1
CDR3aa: ASSLGSEIFEQF

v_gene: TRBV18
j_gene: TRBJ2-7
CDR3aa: ASSRILYEQY

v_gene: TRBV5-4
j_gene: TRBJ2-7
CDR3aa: ASSSALGGAGEQY

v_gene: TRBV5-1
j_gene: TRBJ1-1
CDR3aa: ASSSGTGEDTEAF

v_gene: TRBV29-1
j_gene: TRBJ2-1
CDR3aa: SVRSGKGQF

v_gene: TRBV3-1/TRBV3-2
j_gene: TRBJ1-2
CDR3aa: ASSLGQHYGYT

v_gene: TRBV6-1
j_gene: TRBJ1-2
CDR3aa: ASSARDRGIYGYT

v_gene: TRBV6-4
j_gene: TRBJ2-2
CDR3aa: ASRKVGTGATGELF

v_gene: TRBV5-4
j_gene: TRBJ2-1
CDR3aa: ASSTRLAGEGVQF

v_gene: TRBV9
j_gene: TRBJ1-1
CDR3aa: ASRRLDGNTEAF

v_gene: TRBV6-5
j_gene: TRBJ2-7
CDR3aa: ASSVEQGSYEQY

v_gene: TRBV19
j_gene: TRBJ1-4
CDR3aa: ASSLQGEKLF

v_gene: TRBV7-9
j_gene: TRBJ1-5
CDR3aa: ASSLEDSQPQH

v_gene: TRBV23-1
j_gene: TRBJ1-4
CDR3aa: ASEVAPGHNNEKLF

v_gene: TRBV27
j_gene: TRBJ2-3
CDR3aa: ASSFSVSTDTQY

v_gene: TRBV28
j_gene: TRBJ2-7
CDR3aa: ASSLPGQSSYEQY

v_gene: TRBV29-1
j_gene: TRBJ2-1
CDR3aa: SVEGSYRDRGQGTYNEQF

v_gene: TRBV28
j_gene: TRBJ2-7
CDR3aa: ASSSNVRSEQY

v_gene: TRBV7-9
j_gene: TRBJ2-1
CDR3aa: ASGHGQGINEQF

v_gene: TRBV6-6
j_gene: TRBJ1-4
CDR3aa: ASTATGEKLF

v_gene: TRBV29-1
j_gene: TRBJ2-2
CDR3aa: SVWTGATTGELF

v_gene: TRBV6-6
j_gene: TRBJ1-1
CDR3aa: ASSTGLGEAF

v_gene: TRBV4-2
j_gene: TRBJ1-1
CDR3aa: ASSQDRQGAIEAF

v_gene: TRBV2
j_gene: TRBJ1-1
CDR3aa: ASGTARGWVVNTEAF

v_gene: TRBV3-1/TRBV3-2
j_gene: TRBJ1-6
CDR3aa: ASSRYTGDSPLH

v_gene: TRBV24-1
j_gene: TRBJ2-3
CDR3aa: ATSDRWGDTQY

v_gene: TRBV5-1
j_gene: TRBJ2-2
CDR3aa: ASSLGGAEPGELF

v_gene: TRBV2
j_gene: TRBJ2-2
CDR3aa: ASSEFRTGELF

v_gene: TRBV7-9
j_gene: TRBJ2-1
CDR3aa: ASRPSGGDNEQF

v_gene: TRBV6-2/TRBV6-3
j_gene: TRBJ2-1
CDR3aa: ASSYSATVHNEQF

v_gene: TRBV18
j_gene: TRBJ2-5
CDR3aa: ASSPPGVETQY

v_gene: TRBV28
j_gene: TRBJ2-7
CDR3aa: ASSSHGGYWHYEQY

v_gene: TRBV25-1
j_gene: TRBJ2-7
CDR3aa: ASSVGGAGGFISYEQY

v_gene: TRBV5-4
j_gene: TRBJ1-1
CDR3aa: ASSSSGTEMNTEAF

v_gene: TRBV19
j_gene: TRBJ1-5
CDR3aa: ASSTREAPQGSSNQPQH

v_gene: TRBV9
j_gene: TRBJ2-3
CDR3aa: ASSVEGQGLNTQY

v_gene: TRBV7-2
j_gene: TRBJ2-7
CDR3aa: ASSLVSVEQY

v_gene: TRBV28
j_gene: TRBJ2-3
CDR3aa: ASSPATSTDTQY

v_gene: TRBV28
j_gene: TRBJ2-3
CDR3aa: ASSFAQSTDTQY

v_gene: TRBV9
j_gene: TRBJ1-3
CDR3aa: ASSVAGDNGNTIY

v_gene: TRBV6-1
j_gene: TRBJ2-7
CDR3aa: ASSDGGAYEQY

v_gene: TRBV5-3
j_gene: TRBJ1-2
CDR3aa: ARSSKGDLWAGYT

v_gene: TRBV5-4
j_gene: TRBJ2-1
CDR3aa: ASSASGGQYNEQF